The 24 T cell receptor beta chains below were found in one sample sequenced in a study of graft-versus-host responses after intestinal transplantation. The repertoire was sequenced with immunoSEQ multiplex PCR; TCRdb's copy has only in-frame clones and lacks some. The sample includes some 81,000 clones, less than 90% of them seen just once. Antigens of these TCRs are unknown. Here the sequenced sample was unstimulated CD4+ T cells sorted from spleen or lymph node cells, taken before intestinal transplant. The receptors stem from a human donor who received an intestinal transplant.

This chain connects TRBV10-2 to TRBJ2-5; a possible D gene is TRBD2 (5 bases). Germline V gene sequence: CDR1 WSHSY, CDR2 SAAADI. V shed 5 bases and J shed 4 bases, with 17 bases lying between them. The CDR3 extends over 15 amino acids. In nucleotides, the CDR3 is TGCGCCAGCAGTCCGATGATTAGCGTCCCAGAGACCCAGTACTTC. Translation gives CASSPMISVPETQYF.

The chain carries TRBV5-1 and TRBJ2-1, with TRBD1 identical over 7 bases. V lost 2 bases, J lost 6 bases, and 8 bases stayed unmatched. Per the germline V gene, CDR1 is SGHRS and CDR2 is YFSETQ. The CDR3 runs 15 residues. The DNA of the CDR3 is TGCGCCAGCAGCTTCTTAGGGGGCGAGGGCAATGAGCAGTTCTTC. Amino acid sequence: CASSFLGGEGNEQFF.

The J gene is TRBJ2-7, the V gene TRBV23-1, with TRBD1 matching 8 bases. TRBV23-1 is assigned to the ORF class and has an uncertain function. The CDR3 is made up of 17 amino acids. Unmatched junction bases numbered 8, after V lost 0 bases and J lost 1 base. CDR3: CASSQSSPGQGSYEQYF. CDR3 DNA sequence: TGCGCCAGCAGTCAATCGAGCCCCGGACAGGGATCCTACGAGCAGTACTTC.

The rearrangement uses TRBV6-1 and TRBJ1-2; D is possibly TRBD1 (5 bases). The germline V gene has CDR1 MNHNS and CDR2 SASEGT. This CDR3 region has 13 residues. V was pared by 0 bases and J by 6 bases, with 8 bases between. The chain's CDR3 is CASSEAWGDGYTF. The CDR3, as DNA: TGTGCCAGCAGTGAAGCTTGGGGGGATGGCTACACCTTC.

This chain joins TRBV28 and TRBJ2-7, with 8 bases fitting TRBD2. In germline, CDR1 is MDHEN, CDR2 SYDVKM. The CDR3 contains 15 residues. Germline trimming cut 3 bases from V and 2 bases from J; bases unmatched to any gene: 6. The CDR3, as DNA: TGTGCCAGCAGTTTTCCCAGCGGGGGAACCTACGAGCAGTACTTC. This sequence encodes CASSFPSGGTYEQYF.

The V and J genes are TRBV4-1 and TRBJ2-7, with TRBD2 as a possible D gene (5 bases). V was pared by 4 bases and J by 4 bases, with 17 bases between. Per germline, CDR1 MGHRA and CDR2 YSYEKL. This CDR3 is 15 amino acids long. The DNA of the CDR3 is TGCGCCAGCAGCCCTACCGAGAGGGCGCCGTACGAGCAGTACTTC. Protein: CASSPTERAPYEQYF.

CDR3 coding DNA: TGTGCCATCAGTGAGTCCTCCGCTAGCGATACGCAGTATTTT. Translated, it gives CAISESSASDTQYF. The J gene is TRBJ2-3, the V gene TRBV10-3; D might be TRBD2 (5 bases). Trimming left V 0 bases short and J 6 bases short, with 10 bases between. Per the germline V gene, CDR1 is ENHRY and CDR2 is SYGVKD. The CDR3 has 14 residues.

V gene TRBV5-5 combines with J gene TRBJ2-2; TRBD2 might be the D (6 bases). Germline V CDR1 and CDR2: SGHKS, YYEKEE (reference sequence). The CDR3 loop spans 16 amino acids. V shed 1 base and J shed 0 bases, with 10 bases lying between them. The CDR3 region is CASSLWGVSNTGELFF. The CDR3 DNA sequence: TGTGCCAGCAGCTTGTGGGGGGTGTCGAACACCGGGGAGCTGTTTTTT.

The chain links TRBV5-4 to TRBJ2-1; D perhaps matches TRBD1 (5 bases). Deletions cut 4 bases from V and 3 bases from J, with 17 bases between. This CDR3 has 16 residues. Germline V gene lookup returns CDR1 SGHNT and CDR2 YYREEE (reference sequence). In DNA form, the CDR3 reads TGTGCCAGCAGCCAGATCAGGGTAAACGACTACAATGAGCAGTTCTTC. This gives the protein CASSQIRVNDYNEQFF.

Worth noting for this clone: A junction end diverges from the germline sequence, so it may reflect a read error. J is TRBJ2-5 and V is TRBV7-7, with 8 bases aligning to TRBD2. The CDR3 is made up of 18 amino acids. Germline lookup yields CDR1 SSHAT and CDR2 FNYEAQ (reference sequence). The CDR3 sequence is CASSPRSGGGDIQETQYF. The DNA of the CDR3 is TGTGCTAGCAGCCCCCGTTCGGGGGGGGGCGATATTCAAGAGACCCAGTACTTC.

The chain combines TRBV5-4 with TRBJ1-1; D is uncertain. Per germline, CDR1 SGHNT and CDR2 YYREEE (reference sequence). The V and J ends lost 0 bases and 0 bases respectively, with 6 bases between them. There are 14 residues in the CDR3. The chain's CDR3 is CASSLGRVNTEAFF. The DNA for the CDR3 is TGTGCCAGCAGCTTGGGTCGGGTGAACACTGAAGCTTTCTTT.

The rearrangement uses TRBV6-6 and TRBJ2-5; 12 bases are a match to TRBD2. CDR1 is MNHNY, CDR2 SVGAGI, per germline (reference sequence). J lost 1 base, V lost 6 bases, and 3 bases had no gene match. The CDR3 is 15 residues long. CDR3: CASSQLAGGQETQYF. The CDR3 DNA reads TGTGCCAGCAGCCAACTAGCGGGAGGCCAAGAGACCCAGTACTTC.

Turning to this clone: Other DNA sequences in the same sample also yield this CDR3. V gene TRBV5-1 combines with J gene TRBJ2-5, with TRBD1 matching 8 bases. The V and J ends lost 4 bases and 5 bases, in that order; junction bases with no gene match: 7. This CDR3 is built from 14 residues. Germline CDR1 SGHRS, CDR2 YFSETQ. The CDR3 loop is CASSLGQGLETQYF. The DNA for the CDR3 is TGCGCCAGCAGCCTCGGACAGGGTCTGGAGACCCAGTACTTC.

The V and J genes are TRBV27 and TRBJ2-3; 7 bases match TRBD1. V trimming: 7 bases; J trimming: 3 bases; junction bases outside the gene matches: 10. CDR3 length equals 15 residues. Germline V lookup: CDR1 MNHEY, CDR2 SMNVEV (reference sequence). CDR3 DNA sequence: TGTGCCAGCACCAGTCCCACAGGGGCGACAGATACGCAGTATTTT. This sequence encodes CASTSPTGATDTQYF.

The chain combines TRBV6-6 with TRBJ2-7, with 7 bases matching TRBD1. CDR3 length: 12 amino acids. Trimming at V came to 7 bases and at J to 4 bases, leaving 4 bases not matched to a gene. Germline-derived CDR1 and CDR2 are MNHNY and SVGAGI (reference sequence). The CDR3 loop reads CASNRQGYEQYF. CDR3 sequence (DNA): TGTGCCAGCAATAGACAGGGTTACGAGCAGTACTTC.

The rearrangement uses TRBV20-1 and TRBJ2-5; no reliable D call. The V gene lost 3 bases and the J gene lost 5 bases, with 4 bases spanning the gap. Germline V CDR1 and CDR2: DFQATT, SNEGSKA (reference sequence). The CDR3 consists of 10 residues. The CDR3 nucleotides read TGCAGTGCTAGGTCGGAGACCCAGTACTTC. This codes for CSARSETQYF.

The chain couples TRBV10-2 to TRBJ2-7, with a possible D match to TRBD1 (5 bases). Germline V CDR1 and CDR2: WSHSY, SAAADI. V lost 7 bases and J lost 4, with 11 bases in between. The CDR3 consists of 12 residues. Written as DNA, the CDR3 is TGCGCCAGCACGGACACTTCTTACGAGCAGTACTTC. Amino acids: CASTDTSYEQYF.

The chain recombines TRBV29-1 with TRBJ1-1; 12 nucleotides line up with TRBD1. V dropped 0 bases and J dropped 4; count of bases not matched to a gene: 3. The germline CDR1 and CDR2 sequences are SQVTM and ANQGSEA. CDR3 size: 15 residues. This CDR3 reads CSVEEGQGASTEAFF. The CDR3 DNA follows: TGCAGCGTTGAAGAGGGACAGGGGGCGAGCACTGAAGCTTTCTTT. Full variable domain (remainder filled in from reference TRBV29-1 and TRBJ1-1): SAVISQKPSRDICQRGTSLTIQCQVDSQVTMMFWYRQQPGQSLTLIATANQGSEATYESGFVIDKFPISRPNLTFSTLTVSNMSPEDSSIYLCSVEEGQGASTEAFFGQGTRLTVV.

The chain carries TRBV28 and TRBJ2-2; the D is unclear. This CDR3 comprises 15 residues. Germline V gene lookup returns CDR1 MDHEN and CDR2 SYDVKM. V was shortened by 7 bases and J by 6 bases, with 18 bases between the two germline ends. CDR3 loop: CASTQVSVPAGELFF. CDR3 DNA sequence: TGTGCCAGCACCCAGGTTTCGGTTCCGGCCGGGGAGCTGTTTTTT.

The V gene is TRBV2, the J gene TRBJ1-3; weak D call: TRBD1 (5 bases). Germline V gene sequence: CDR1 SNHLY, CDR2 FYNNEI. Between the trimmed V and J ends, which lost 8 bases and 3 bases, there was a span of 17 bases. This CDR3 is built from 15 residues. The CDR3 spells CASGTMGLSGNTIYF. For the CDR3, the DNA is TGTGCCAGCGGCACCATGGGACTGAGTGGAAACACCATATATTTT.

This clone was detected only once. V usage is TRBV28 and J usage is TRBJ1-2, with D possibly TRBD1 on 5 matching bases. Germline values: CDR1 MDHEN, CDR2 SYDVKM. This CDR3 contains 14 residues. The V end was cut by 7 bases, the J end by 6 bases, with 18 bases between. The CDR3 DNA sequence: TGTGCCAGCACTACCCAAGGAGGGGCGGATGGCTACACCTTC. Encoded protein: CASTTQGGADGYTF.

This sequence joins TRBV27 and TRBJ1-2, with 9 bases fitting TRBD1. The CDR3 has 16 amino acids. V was pared by 6 bases and J by 3 bases, with 11 bases of the junction left unmatched. Germline V CDR1 and CDR2: MNHEY, SMNVEV (reference sequence). DNA of the CDR3: TGTGCCAGCAGCCGGGACAGGGCCTCATTAGACTATGGCTACACCTTC. Its translation: CASSRDRASLDYGYTF.

V gene TRBV25-1 combines with J gene TRBJ2-3; 9 bases match TRBD1. Germline CDR1 reads MGHDK; CDR2 reads SYGVNS. This CDR3 comprises 15 residues. The junction had 9 bases not matched to a gene; V was cut back by 4 bases and J by 7 bases. The CDR3 bases are TGTGCCAGCAGTGCCCCGGGACAGGGACACAATACGCAGTATTTT. This translates into CASSAPGQGHNTQYF.

The chain recombines TRBV6-1 with TRBJ2-7, with D tentatively TRBD1 (5 bases). V was cut by 6 bases and J by 4 bases, with 19 bases left in between. Looked up from germline, CDR1 is MNHNS and CDR2 is SASEGT. The CDR3 loop spans 15 amino acids. The chain's CDR3 is CASRVRVADLYEQYF. The CDR3 nucleotides read TGTGCCAGCAGAGTCAGGGTCGCCGACCTTTACGAGCAGTACTTC.